This TCR beta chain was documented in a study of beta chain features in type 1 diabetes. Study-wide findings and caveats: Within patients, naive, central memory and Treg TCRB repertoires seemed more similar than within healthy donors.

Of the isolated RNA, all was reverse transcribed, and so the sequenced material was expressed TCRB transcripts. Profiled with immunoSEQ multiplex PCR; TCRdb holds only in-frame clones, not every one. The sample includes a few hundred thousand clones, approximately 11% of them seen just once. Trimming took off 5 bases at V and 6 bases at J, with 18 bases between the two ends. The CDR3 is made up of 15 amino acids. Germline V CDR1 and CDR2: SGDLS, YYNGEE. A single heparinised draw of around 0.11 L on average was taken per donor. About this clone: The antigen remains undetermined.

This receptor was taken from a woman in her 30s in good health. Sequencing was done on a sample of naive CD4+ T cells from blood. This chain connects TRBV9 to TRBJ2-1; maybe TRBD2 (6 bases). The CDR3 DNA reads as TGTGCCAGCAGTGTTTTAACCGGGACTTTCAATGAGCAGTTCTTC. This translates into CASSVLTGTFNEQFF.